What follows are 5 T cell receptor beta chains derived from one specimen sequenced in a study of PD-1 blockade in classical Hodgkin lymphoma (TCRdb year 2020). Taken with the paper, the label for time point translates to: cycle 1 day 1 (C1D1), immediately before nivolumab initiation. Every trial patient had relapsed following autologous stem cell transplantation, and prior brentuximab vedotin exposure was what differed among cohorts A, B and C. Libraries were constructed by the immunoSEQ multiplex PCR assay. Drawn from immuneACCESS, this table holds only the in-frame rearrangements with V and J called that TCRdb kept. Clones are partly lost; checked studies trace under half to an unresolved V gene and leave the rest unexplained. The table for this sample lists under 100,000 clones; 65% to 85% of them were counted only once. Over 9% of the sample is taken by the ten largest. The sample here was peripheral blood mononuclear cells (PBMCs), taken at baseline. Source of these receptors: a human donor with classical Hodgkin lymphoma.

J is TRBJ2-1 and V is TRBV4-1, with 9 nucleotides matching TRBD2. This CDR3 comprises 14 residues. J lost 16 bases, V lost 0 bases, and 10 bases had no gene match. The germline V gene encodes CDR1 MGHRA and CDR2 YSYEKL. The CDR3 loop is CASSQDRTSGPLFF. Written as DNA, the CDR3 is TGCGCCAGCAGCCAAGATCGCACTAGCGGGCCTCTCTTCTTC.

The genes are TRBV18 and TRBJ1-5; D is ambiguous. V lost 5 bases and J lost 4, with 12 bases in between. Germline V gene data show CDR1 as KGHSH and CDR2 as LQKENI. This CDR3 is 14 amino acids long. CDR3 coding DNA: TGTGCCAGCTCAATGGGCCCTCGAAATCAGCCCCAGCATTTT. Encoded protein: CASSMGPRNQPQHF.

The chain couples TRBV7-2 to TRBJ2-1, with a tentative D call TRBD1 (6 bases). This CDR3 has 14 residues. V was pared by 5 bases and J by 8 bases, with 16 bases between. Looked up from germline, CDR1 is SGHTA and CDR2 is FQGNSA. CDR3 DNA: TGTGCCAGCAGCCCCAGTAGGGACACCTATGAGCAGTTCTTC. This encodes CASSPSRDTYEQFF.

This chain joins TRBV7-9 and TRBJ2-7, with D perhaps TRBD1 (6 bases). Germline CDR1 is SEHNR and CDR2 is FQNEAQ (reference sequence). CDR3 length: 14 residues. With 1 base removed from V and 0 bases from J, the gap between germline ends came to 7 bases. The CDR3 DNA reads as TGTGCCAGCAGCTTAGTAGGGGGCTCCTACGAGCAGTACTTC. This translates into CASSLVGGSYEQYF.

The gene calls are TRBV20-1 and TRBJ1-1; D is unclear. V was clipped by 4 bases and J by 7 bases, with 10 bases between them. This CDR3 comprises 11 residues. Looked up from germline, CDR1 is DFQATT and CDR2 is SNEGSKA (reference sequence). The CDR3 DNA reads TGCAGTGCTACCGGACCAGGTGAAGCTTTCTTT. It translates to CSATGPGEAFF.